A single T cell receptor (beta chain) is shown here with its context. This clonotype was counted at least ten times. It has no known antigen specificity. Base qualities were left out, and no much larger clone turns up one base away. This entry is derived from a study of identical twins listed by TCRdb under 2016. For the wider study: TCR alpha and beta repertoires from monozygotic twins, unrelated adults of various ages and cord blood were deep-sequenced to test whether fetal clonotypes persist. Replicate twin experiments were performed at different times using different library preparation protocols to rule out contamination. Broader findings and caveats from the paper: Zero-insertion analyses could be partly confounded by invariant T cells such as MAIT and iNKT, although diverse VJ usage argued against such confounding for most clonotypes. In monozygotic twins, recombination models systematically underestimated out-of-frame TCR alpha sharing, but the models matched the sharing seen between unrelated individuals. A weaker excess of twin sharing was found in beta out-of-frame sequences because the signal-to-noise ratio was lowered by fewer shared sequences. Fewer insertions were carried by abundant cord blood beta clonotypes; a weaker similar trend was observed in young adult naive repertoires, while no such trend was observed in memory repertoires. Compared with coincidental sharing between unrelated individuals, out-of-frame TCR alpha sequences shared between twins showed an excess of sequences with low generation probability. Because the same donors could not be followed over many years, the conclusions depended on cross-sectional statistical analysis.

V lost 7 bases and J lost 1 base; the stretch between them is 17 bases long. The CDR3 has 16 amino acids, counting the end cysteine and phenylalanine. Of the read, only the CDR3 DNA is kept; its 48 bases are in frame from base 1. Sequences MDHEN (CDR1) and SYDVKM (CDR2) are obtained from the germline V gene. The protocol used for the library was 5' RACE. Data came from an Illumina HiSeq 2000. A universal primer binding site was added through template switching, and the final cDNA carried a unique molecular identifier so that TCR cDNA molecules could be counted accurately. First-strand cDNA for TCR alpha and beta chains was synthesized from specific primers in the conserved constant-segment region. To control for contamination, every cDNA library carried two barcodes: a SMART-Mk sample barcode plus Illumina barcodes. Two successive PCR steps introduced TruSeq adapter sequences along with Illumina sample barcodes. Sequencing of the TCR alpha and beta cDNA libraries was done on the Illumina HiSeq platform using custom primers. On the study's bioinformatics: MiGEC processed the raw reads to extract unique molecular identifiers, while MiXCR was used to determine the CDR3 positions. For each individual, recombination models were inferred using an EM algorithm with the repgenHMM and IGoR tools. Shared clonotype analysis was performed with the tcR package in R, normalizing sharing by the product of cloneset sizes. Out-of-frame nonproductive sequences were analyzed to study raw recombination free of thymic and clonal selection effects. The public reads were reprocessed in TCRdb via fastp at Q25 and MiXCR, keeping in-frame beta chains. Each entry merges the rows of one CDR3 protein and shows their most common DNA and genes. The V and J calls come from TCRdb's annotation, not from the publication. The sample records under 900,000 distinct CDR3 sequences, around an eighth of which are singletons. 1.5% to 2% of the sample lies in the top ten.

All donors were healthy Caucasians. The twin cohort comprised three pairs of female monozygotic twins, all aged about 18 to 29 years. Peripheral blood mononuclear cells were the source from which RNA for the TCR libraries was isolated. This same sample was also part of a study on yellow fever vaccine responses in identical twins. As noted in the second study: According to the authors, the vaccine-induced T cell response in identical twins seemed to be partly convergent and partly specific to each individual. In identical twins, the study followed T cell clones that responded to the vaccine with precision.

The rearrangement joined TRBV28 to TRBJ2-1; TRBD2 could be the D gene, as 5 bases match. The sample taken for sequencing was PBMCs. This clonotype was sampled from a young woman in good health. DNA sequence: TGTGCCAGCACCCAGAGGGTTAGAAGTTCCTACAATGAGCAGTTCTTC. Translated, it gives CASTQRVRSSYNEQFF.